The following is a T cell receptor beta chain sequence with its context. The antigen is not known. These data come from a study of T cell responses to AZD1222 COVID-19 vaccine. The study's findings and limits: Baseline seropositivity occurred in only a handful of AZD1222 recipients.

The assay was immunoSEQ multiplex PCR, and TCRdb's table has in-frame clones only and misses some. The data show around 130,000 clones, 93% seen once. Per germline, CDR1 SGHAT and CDR2 FQDESV (reference sequence). The CDR3 spans 15 residues. Trimming stripped 5 bases from V and 5 bases from J, with 18 bases between. The chain uses TRBV11-1 and TRBJ1-2, with a weak D call TRBD1 (5 bases). This receptor was obtained from an adult in good health. The material sequenced was peripheral blood, taken on day 0 of AZD1222 vaccination. The CDR3 protein is CASSPALGAGYGYTF. In DNA form, the CDR3 reads TGTGCCAGCAGCCCGGCCTTAGGGGCGGGATATGGCTACACCTTC.